The entry that follows covers one TCR beta chain sequence. Authors' data handling: Amplification with reference gene primers provided the estimates of nucleated cell counts. The assay was immunoSEQ multiplex PCR, and TCRdb's table has in-frame clones only and misses some. V and J calls and clone size follow that table, whereas D and trimming were derived from the DNA. The sample shows about 110,000 clones, 71% of them seen only once. The sample is drawn from a study of blood T cell repertoires in COVID-19. Overall study: The United States, Italy and Spain provided the acute and convalescent COVID-19 samples. T cells, B-cell-depleted T cells, or PBMCs provided the cDNA or gDNA that served as material.

The sample consisted of peripheral blood. The receptor's source is a human donor with acute or convalescent COVID-19. The donor label of this sample is uncertain.

The CDR3 loop reads CASSLGRRSYEQYF. CDR3 coding DNA: TGTGCCAGCAGTTTAGGGAGGAGGTCCTACGAGCAGTACTTC. The V and J genes are TRBV27 and TRBJ2-7, with D tentatively TRBD2 (6 bases). V was clipped by 2 bases and J by 1 base, with 9 bases between them. The CDR3 sequence is 14 residues long. CDR1 MNHEY and CDR2 SMNVEV come from the germline V gene (reference sequence).